The 20 T cell receptor beta chains presented below share a single source sample, sequenced in a study of T cell repertoires in cytomegalovirus infection. These receptors lack a known antigen. TCRdb analysed the reads with MiXCR anew, one entry per CDR3 protein. The table includes roughly 700,000 distinct CDR3 sequences, roughly 36% detected once. The specimen comprised cultured PBMCs, sampled from culture after CMV antigen stimulation. The source of these receptors is a human donor in good health (CMV status not recorded). Some clones in this sample may be carry-over from other donors' samples.

This clonotype was observed a handful of times. The chain recombines TRBV20-1 with TRBJ2-1; 9 nucleotides agree with TRBD2. J lost 4 bases, V lost 6 bases, and 7 bases had no gene match. The germline V gene has CDR1 DFQATT and CDR2 SNEGSKA (reference sequence). The CDR3 spans 14 residues. In nucleotides, the CDR3 is TGCAGTGCCGCGCTAGCGGGGACGTACAATGAGCAGTTCTTC. Translating gives CSAALAGTYNEQFF.

This clonotype was counted at least ten times. The chain is built from TRBV6-1 and TRBJ2-7; D call uncertain. V lost 1 base and J 6 bases, leaving 4 bases between the germline ends. Germline CDR1 reads MNHNS; CDR2 reads SASEGT. This CDR3 is 11 amino acids long. CDR3 sequence reads: CASSEVGEQYF. In DNA, the CDR3 is TGTGCCAGCAGTGAAGTTGGCGAGCAGTACTTC.

The rearrangement joins TRBV28 to TRBJ2-2; 7 bases align to TRBD1. Germline V gives CDR1 MDHEN, CDR2 SYDVKM. The V gene end was trimmed by 7 bases and the J gene end by 5 bases; junction bases not matched to a gene: 13. This CDR3 spans 16 amino acids. CDR3 residues: CASTQLGTAVTGELFF. In nucleotides, the CDR3 is TGTGCCAGCACCCAATTGGGGACAGCGGTGACCGGGGAGCTGTTTTTT.

V and J are TRBV6-6 and TRBJ1-3; no clear D. The CDR3 contains 12 residues. V shed 6 bases and J shed 5 bases, with 8 bases lying between them. From germline, CDR1 is MNHNY and CDR2 SVGAGI (reference sequence). The CDR3 spells CASSDIRNTIYF. In DNA, the CDR3 is TGTGCCAGCAGCGACATAAGAAACACCATATATTTT.

The chain links TRBV4-2 to TRBJ1-2; TRBD1 agrees at 8 bases. CDR3 length: 15 amino acids. From germline, CDR1 is LGHNA and CDR2 YNFKEQ. V shed 0 bases, J shed 4 bases, and the junction held 4 bases outside the gene matches. CDR3 sequence reads: CASSQDNRGIYGYTF. CDR3 sequence (DNA): TGTGCCAGCAGCCAAGATAACAGGGGGATCTATGGCTACACCTTC.

To note about this clonotype: One junction end disagrees with the germline gene, perhaps due to a read error. The genes are TRBV3-1 and TRBJ2-4; TRBD2 aligns across 8 bases. The CDR3 has 15 residues. CDR1 is LGHDT, CDR2 YNNKEL, per germline (reference sequence). Here the CDR3 DNA reads TGTCCCAGCAGCCAAGTTAGCGGGAAGGAAAACATTCAGTACTTC. Residues: CPSSQVSGKENIQYF.

This clonotype was counted at least ten times. The rearrangement links TRBV7-2 to TRBJ2-3; D gene unclear. The CDR3 is 13 amino acids. Germline V gene lookup returns CDR1 SGHTA and CDR2 FQGNSA. Trimming stripped 7 bases from V and 0 bases from J, with 8 bases between. The CDR3 DNA reads as TGTGCCAGCAACCTCGGGAGCACAGATACGCAGTATTTT. It translates to CASNLGSTDTQYF. Using reference TRBV7-2 and TRBJ2-3 for the parts outside the CDR3, the full variable domain is GAGVSQSPSNKVTEKGKDVELRCDPISGHTALYWYRQSLGQGLEFLIYFQGNSAPDKSGLPSDRFSAERTGGSVSTLTIQRTQQEDSAVYLCASNLGSTDTQYFGPGTRLTVL.

CDR3 bases: TGTGCCAGCACCCGTTCGGGACAGACTAATGAAAAACTGTTTTTT. Protein product: CASTRSGQTNEKLFF. V and J are TRBV11-2 and TRBJ1-4, with 7 bases fitting TRBD1. This CDR3 region has 15 residues. Germline CDR1 reads SGHAT; CDR2 reads FQNNGV. Trimming removed 7 bases from V and 2 bases from J; junction bases left unmatched: 7.

V and J are TRBV4-2 and TRBJ2-7; 8 bases map to TRBD2. The CDR3 is 15 amino acids. The germline gives CDR1 LGHNA, CDR2 YNFKEQ. V trimming: 8 bases; J trimming: 0 bases; junction bases outside the gene matches: 9. DNA of the CDR3: TGTGCCAGCGGGTACCTTAGCGGGGCCTCCTACGAGCAGTACTTC. Its protein is CASGYLSGASYEQYF.

DNA for the CDR3: TGTGCCAGCAGTTTATTTGGTCGGATGGGTGAAAAACTGTTTTTT. It specifies CASSLFGRMGEKLFF. V is TRBV27 and J is TRBJ1-4; D is unclear. CDR3 length: 15 amino acids. The germline gives CDR1 MNHEY, CDR2 SMNVEV (reference sequence). Trimming took 1 base from V and 7 from J, leaving 13 bases between them. Drawing the rest from reference TRBV27 and TRBJ1-4, the complete variable domain is EAQVTQNPRYLITVTGKKLTVTCSQNMNHEYMSWYRQDPGLGLRQIYYSMNVEVTDKGDVPEGYKVSRKEKRNFPLILESPSPNQTSLYFCASSLFGRMGEKLFFGSGTQLSVL.

This clonotype was detected a few times. The chain combines TRBV19 with TRBJ1-5, with 9 bases fitting TRBD1. Germline V lookup: CDR1 LNHDA, CDR2 SQIVND (reference sequence). This CDR3 spans 16 amino acids. The V segment lost 5 bases and the J segment 5 bases; nucleotides outside the gene matches: 10. CDR3 DNA sequence: TGTGCCAGTAGTGCCAGACAGGGGGTACGATATCAGCCCCAGCATTTT. Translating gives CASSARQGVRYQPQHF.

This clonotype was seen a handful of times. This chain uses TRBV6-1 with TRBJ1-5; D not certain. The germline V and J ends were trimmed by 5 bases and 2 bases, with 13 bases remaining between them. The CDR3 spans 15 residues. CDR1 MNHNS and CDR2 SASEGT come from the germline V gene. The CDR3 DNA reads TGTGCCAGCAGTCCAAGGGTATTTGGCAATCAGCCCCAGCATTTT. It specifies CASSPRVFGNQPQHF.

This clonotype was counted between two and nine times. The V and J genes are TRBV12-3 or TRBV12-4 and TRBJ1-6; TRBD1 is a possible D gene (5 bases). V was clipped by 5 bases and J by 8 bases, with 10 bases between them. CDR3 length: 13 residues. The CDR3 region is CASSVDSYSPLHF. The CDR3 DNA sequence: TGTGCCAGCAGTGTCGACAGCTATTCACCCCTCCACTTT.

This clonotype was recorded many times. The genes are TRBV7-2 and TRBJ2-1; no clear D. V dropped 6 bases and J dropped 6 bases, with 21 bases sitting between them. Germline CDR1 reads SGHTA; CDR2 reads FQGNSA. CDR3 length equals 16 residues. CDR3 DNA: TGTGCCAGCAGTCTCGGTGGGGTCTCATGGGTCAATGAGCAGTTCTTC. Residues: CASSLGGVSWVNEQFF. The whole variable domain, filled in from reference TRBV7-2 and TRBJ2-1, reads GAGVSQSPSNKVTEKGKDVELRCDPISGHTALYWYRQSLGQGLEFLIYFQGNSAPDKSGLPSDRFSAERTGGSVSTLTIQRTQQEDSAVYLCASSLGGVSWVNEQFFGPGTRLTVL.

This clonotype was recorded only once. The rearrangement joins TRBV10-3 to TRBJ2-1; D is ambiguous. The V gene's germline CDR1 is ENHRY and CDR2 SYGVKD. Trimming pared 0 bases from V and 7 bases from J, leaving 16 bases between. There are 16 residues in the CDR3. In DNA form, the CDR3 reads TGTGCCATCAGTGAGTCGAGGCTAGTGGATGGTAATGAGCAGTTCTTC. Its translation: CAISESRLVDGNEQFF.

This clonotype showed up just a few times. The gene calls are TRBV7-9 and TRBJ2-7, with 7 bases lining up with TRBD1. Germline V gives CDR1 SEHNR, CDR2 FQNEAQ (reference sequence). V shed 5 bases, J shed 6 bases, and the junction held 7 bases outside the gene matches. This CDR3 is 13 amino acids long. CDR3 region: CASSLDRESEQYF. CDR3 in DNA: TGTGCCAGCAGCCTCGACAGGGAATCCGAGCAGTACTTC.

The V gene is TRBV12-3 or TRBV12-4, the J gene TRBJ2-5; D remains unclear. The V and J ends lost 6 bases and 4 bases respectively, with 6 bases between them. The CDR3 runs 11 residues. The CDR3 reads CASRFLETQYF. The DNA for the CDR3 is TGTGCCAGCAGGTTCTTAGAGACCCAGTACTTC.

The chain employs TRBV29-1 and TRBJ2-2; D gene unclear. CDR3 length equals 15 residues. Trimming pared 4 bases from V and 4 bases from J, leaving 16 bases between. Germline CDR1 is SQVTM and CDR2 is ANQGSEA. CDR3 sequence reads: CSVVFAEVITGELFF. The CDR3 DNA follows: TGCAGCGTTGTTTTCGCGGAAGTTATCACCGGGGAGCTGTTTTTT.

In its sample, this clonotype was seen many times. The genes are TRBV7-2 and TRBJ1-1, with D unresolved. V dropped 1 base and J dropped 0 bases, with 6 bases sitting between them. The CDR3 covers 14 residues. Per the germline V gene, CDR1 is SGHTA and CDR2 is FQGNSA. The CDR3 sequence is CASSLDGVNTEAFF. In DNA, the CDR3 is TGTGCCAGCAGCTTAGATGGGGTGAACACTGAAGCTTTCTTT.

The chain joins TRBV10-3 to TRBJ1-2; maybe TRBD1 (6 bases). This CDR3 contains 14 residues. V was pared by 6 bases and J by 0 bases, with 11 bases between. CDR1 is ENHRY and CDR2 is SYGVKD in the germline V gene. CDR3 protein: CAIRSDRTNYGYTF. The DNA for the CDR3 is TGTGCCATCAGATCGGACAGAACTAACTATGGCTACACCTTC.